The clone carrying this T cell receptor beta chain was counted ten times or more. The target antigen is unknown. These data originate in a study of T cells in Graves' hyperthyroidism and ophthalmopathy. Study-level findings and limits: Stable hyperthyroidism and ophthalmopathy were separated using 13 V-J signatures.

Amplification targeted TCR beta CDR3 regions from RNA transcripts. HTBI primers drove first-round RT-PCR of the TCR CDR3. TCRdb re-analysed the multiplex PCR reads in MiXCR, keeping a single row per CDR3 protein. Of 350,000 to 450,000 distinct CDR3 sequences in the sample, about 18% were seen once. Sequenced sample: blood. The origin of this receptor is a woman in her twenties or thirties with Graves' hyperthyroidism that later progressed to Graves' ophthalmopathy.

This CDR3 is CASSSAPAYGYTF. The DNA of the CDR3 is TGTGCCAGCAGCTCCGCTCCAGCCTATGGCTACACCTTC. V is TRBV28 and J is TRBJ1-2; D not certain. The germline V gene has CDR1 MDHEN and CDR2 SYDVKM. This CDR3 has 13 amino acids. The V end was cut by 6 bases, the J end by 4 bases, with 12 bases between.